One sample yielded the 29 T cell receptor beta chains listed below, sequenced in a study of long-term antiretroviral therapy in people with HIV. Running of the v3.0 immunoSEQ assay took place at survey level. TCRdb keeps only in-frame clones here, not all; method: immunoSEQ multiplex PCR. The sample has 20,000 to 30,000 clones, 80% to 85% seen once; the top ten hold over 13%. The sequenced sample was unsorted PBMCs, obtained 4.1 to 4.5 years after starting antiretroviral therapy. These receptors were obtained from a man aged 30 to 39 with HIV.

In its sample, this clone was seen a few times. This chain connects TRBV6-4 to TRBJ2-3; D remains unclear. The CDR3 length is 13 residues. V lost 6 bases and J 4 bases, leaving 11 bases between the germline ends. Germline assignment: CDR1 MRHNA and CDR2 SNTAGT. CDR3 in amino acids: CASSNGASDTQYF. The CDR3 DNA reads TGTGCCAGCAGCAACGGAGCCTCAGATACGCAGTATTTT.

V gene TRBV6-5 combines with J gene TRBJ1-2; D is perhaps TRBD1 (5 bases). V was trimmed by 5 bases and J by 8 bases, leaving 18 bases between them. This CDR3 comprises 14 residues. Germline CDR1 and CDR2: MNHEY and SVGAGI. CDR3 loop: CASSRIRDVNGYTF. The CDR3 coding sequence is TGTGCCAGCAGTCGGATCCGGGACGTTAACGGCTACACCTTC.

The J gene is TRBJ2-6, the V gene TRBV4-3; D remains unclear. The CDR3 is 16 residues long. Germline CDR1 reads LGHNA; CDR2 reads YSLEER. Deletions cut 1 base from V and 0 bases from J, with 7 bases between. The CDR3 spells CASSQAVSSGANVLTF. The CDR3 DNA is TGCGCCAGCAGCCAAGCCGTCAGCTCTGGGGCCAACGTCCTGACTTTC.

There are a few counts of this clone. The V call is TRBV28, the J call TRBJ1-5; no clear D. This CDR3 has 13 residues. Germline V gene data show CDR1 as MDHEN and CDR2 as SYDVKM. V lost 10 bases, J lost 8 bases, and 18 bases lay in between. This CDR3 reads CATSGLVLEPQHF. In nucleotides, the CDR3 is TGTGCCACGAGCGGGTTGGTATTGGAGCCCCAGCATTTT.

This chain uses TRBV9 with TRBJ2-1; 8 nucleotides agree with TRBD2. The CDR3 is 15 residues long. The V segment lost 2 bases and the J segment 4 bases; nucleotides outside the gene matches: 5. The germline gives CDR1 SGDLS, CDR2 YYNGEE. The CDR3 sequence is CASSVTTSAYNEQFF. The CDR3 DNA is TGTGCCAGCAGCGTTACGACTAGCGCATACAATGAGCAGTTCTTC.

The rearrangement uses TRBV25-1 and TRBJ1-1; 9 bases fit TRBD1. Germline V CDR1 and CDR2: MGHDK, SYGVNS. This CDR3 comprises 15 residues. The junction had 12 bases not matched to a gene; V was cut back by 7 bases and J by 6 bases. This CDR3 reads CASTRGGQGKSEAFF. The CDR3 region has the DNA TGTGCCAGCACCCGGGGTGGACAGGGGAAATCTGAAGCTTTCTTT. Full variable domain (missing parts from reference TRBV25-1 and TRBJ1-1): EADIYQTPRYLVIGTGKKITLECSQTMGHDKMYWYQQDPGMELHLIHYSYGVNSTEKGDLSSESTVSRIRTEHFPLTLESARPSHTSQYLCASTRGGQGKSEAFFGQGTRLTVV.

A few counts support this clone. The chain has TRBV4-2 and TRBJ2-7, with 11 positions matching TRBD2. The CDR3 is 16 amino acids. Germline V gene data show CDR1 as LGHNA and CDR2 as YNFKEQ. V lost 2 bases to trimming and J lost 2 bases; unmatched junction nucleotides: 5. The CDR3 DNA follows: TGTGCCAGCAGCCAACCGACTAGCGGGGCGACCTACGAGCAGTACTTC. Encoded protein: CASSQPTSGATYEQYF.

DNA for the CDR3: TGTGCCAGCAGCCTAAGCGGGACTTCAGGCGAGCAGTTCTTC. This sequence encodes CASSLSGTSGEQFF. The gene calls are TRBV7-3 and TRBJ2-1, with 7 bases fitting TRBD2. The trim removed 5 bases at V and 10 bases at J, leaving 11 bases unmatched. The CDR3 covers 14 residues. Per germline, CDR1 SGHTA and CDR2 FQGTGA.

The chain carries TRBV5-4 and TRBJ2-7, with TRBD2 matching 7 bases. The V and J ends lost 3 bases and 0 bases, in that order; junction bases with no gene match: 6. This CDR3 spans 15 amino acids. Germline CDR1 and CDR2: SGHNT and YYREEE (reference sequence). The CDR3 nucleotides are TGTGCCAGCAGCTCCGGGACTACAAGCTCCTACGAGCAGTACTTC. Translated: CASSSGTTSSYEQYF.

V usage is TRBV11-1 and J usage is TRBJ2-6; TRBD2 aligns across 7 bases. This CDR3 region has 17 residues. V lost 4 bases, J lost 0 bases, and 6 bases stayed unmatched. The V gene's germline CDR1 is SGHAT and CDR2 FQDESV (reference sequence). The CDR3 DNA follows: TGTGCCAGCAGCTCGGGCGGGAGCGCCTCTGGGGCCAACGTCCTGACTTTC. Residues: CASSSGGSASGANVLTF.

The chain couples TRBV10-3 to TRBJ1-1, with D unresolved. The CDR3 extends over 14 amino acids. Germline loops: CDR1 ENHRY, CDR2 SYGVKD. Trimming shortened V by 4 bases and J by 8 bases, and 17 bases separated the two germline ends. DNA for the CDR3: TGTGCCATCAGTGCTTCCTTGGACCAGCTAGAAGCTTTCTTT. Residues: CAISASLDQLEAFF.

This clone was observed a few times. The rearrangement links TRBV10-3 to TRBJ1-1; D ambiguous. The CDR3 extends over 12 amino acids. CDR1 is ENHRY, CDR2 SYGVKD, per germline. The V end lost 2 bases, the J end lost 7 bases, and 8 bases lay between the germline ends. CDR3 sequence (DNA): TGTGCCATCAGTGAGCACTCCTATGAAGCTTTCTTT. Its translation: CAISEHSYEAFF.

In this sample, this clone turned up once. The V gene is TRBV7-9, the J gene TRBJ2-1; the match to TRBD1 covers 8 bases. The CDR3 contains 14 residues. Germline lookup yields CDR1 SEHNR and CDR2 FQNEAQ (reference sequence). V shed 1 base and J 7 bases; nucleotides not matched to a gene: 3. CDR3 bases: TGTGCCAGCAGCTTAGTTCAGGGGGCAAATGAGCAGTTCTTC. Its protein is CASSLVQGANEQFF.

The rearrangement uses TRBV29-1 and TRBJ2-1; perhaps TRBD2 as D (6 bases). Trimming removed 6 bases at V and 8 bases at J, with 20 bases between. CDR1 and CDR2 from the germline V gene are SQVTM and ANQGSEA. This CDR3 region has 14 residues. As DNA, the CDR3 is TGCAGCGTCCCGCCAACGGGAGTCTATGATGAGCAGTTCTTC. The encoded protein is CSVPPTGVYDEQFF.

V is TRBV27 and J is TRBJ2-3, with D maybe TRBD2 (5 bases). Looked up from germline, CDR1 is MNHEY and CDR2 is SMNVEV (reference sequence). V was trimmed by 4 bases and J by 3 bases, leaving 8 bases between them. CDR3 length: 13 amino acids. DNA of the CDR3: TGTGCCAGCAGTTATGGGAGAACAGATACGCAGTATTTT. Amino acid sequence: CASSYGRTDTQYF.

The chain recombines TRBV6-4 with TRBJ2-3, with D perhaps given as TRBD1 or TRBD2 (6 bases each). The CDR3 is 16 residues long. Germline V gene lookup returns CDR1 MRHNA and CDR2 SNTAGT. The V end lost 0 bases, the J end lost 6 bases, and 16 bases lay between the germline ends. CDR3 sequence: CASSDSGSRGADTQYF. CDR3 sequence (DNA): TGTGCCAGCAGTGACTCCGGGTCGAGGGGGGCCGATACGCAGTATTTT.

The genes are TRBV19 and TRBJ2-5; 9 bases map to TRBD2. The CDR3 consists of 18 residues. Trimming cost V 6 bases and J 5 bases; bases outside gene matches: 19. Germline CDR1 LNHDA, CDR2 SQIVND (reference sequence). The DNA for the CDR3 is TGTGCCAGTAGACCCCGGGGTAGCGGGAGACCCCTATGGGAGACCCAGTACTTC. Its translation: CASRPRGSGRPLWETQYF.

This clone appeared a single time. The chain recombines TRBV7-9 with TRBJ2-1; perhaps TRBD2 as D (7 bases). The CDR3 extends over 14 amino acids. V was pared by 7 bases and J by 7 bases, with 17 bases between. CDR1 SEHNR and CDR2 FQNEAQ come from the germline V gene (reference sequence). The CDR3 loop reads CASTREGGGNEQFF. CDR3 nucleotides: TGTGCCAGCACGCGCGAGGGGGGGGGTAATGAGCAGTTCTTC.

This clone was observed a single time. The J gene is TRBJ2-7, the V gene TRBV30, with 12 bases that match TRBD1. V lost 2 bases to trimming and J lost 2 bases; unmatched junction nucleotides: 4. Germline V gene sequence: CDR1 GTSNPN, CDR2 SVGIG (reference sequence). This CDR3 has 15 residues. The CDR3, as DNA: TGTGCCTGGAGTCCTGGGACAGGGGGCGCCTACGAGCAGTACTTC. Translated: CAWSPGTGGAYEQYF. Variable domain in full (rest from reference TRBV30 and TRBJ2-7): SQTIHQWPATLVQPVGSPLSLECTVEGTSNPNLYWYRQAAGRGLQLLFYSVGIGQISSEVPQNLSASRPQDRQFILSSKKLLLSDSGFYLCAWSPGTGGAYEQYFGPGTRLTVT.

DNA of the CDR3: TGTGCCAGCAGCCTGACAGGGCCCCAAGAGACCCAGTACTTC. Translating gives CASSLTGPQETQYF. The chain is built from TRBV7-2 and TRBJ2-5, with 7 positions matching TRBD1. Germline lookup yields CDR1 SGHTA and CDR2 FQGNSA. The V gene end was trimmed by 5 bases and the J gene end by 1 base; junction bases not matched to a gene: 4. CDR3 length: 14 residues.

The chain has TRBV7-2 and TRBJ2-2; TRBD1 agrees at 8 bases. The V gene end was trimmed by 5 bases and the J gene end by 3 bases; junction bases not matched to a gene: 5. This CDR3 comprises 15 residues. Germline V gene lookup returns CDR1 SGHTA and CDR2 FQGNSA. The CDR3 region is CASSRDRRYTGELFF. CDR3 DNA: TGTGCCAGCAGCCGGGACAGGCGATACACCGGGGAGCTGTTTTTT.

The CDR3 DNA reads as TGTGCCAGTAGTATGAGTCGGGATCCCTCCTACGAGCAGTACTTC. This gives the protein CASSMSRDPSYEQYF. The chain carries TRBV19 and TRBJ2-7; D may be TRBD2 (5 bases). The CDR3 has 15 residues. V was pared by 3 bases and J by 0 bases, with 12 bases between. Germline CDR1 LNHDA, CDR2 SQIVND (reference sequence).

The CDR3 sequence is CASSSGVGDQPQHF. The CDR3 DNA follows: TGTGCCAGCTCATCGGGCGTAGGGGATCAGCCCCAGCATTTT. The genes are TRBV18 and TRBJ1-5, with D possibly being TRBD1 (5 bases). The germline V gene has CDR1 KGHSH and CDR2 LQKENI. The CDR3 consists of 14 residues. Between the trimmed V and J ends, which lost 5 bases and 5 bases, there was a span of 13 bases.

The rearrangement links TRBV6-1 to TRBJ1-5; D is unclear. V was shortened by 6 bases and J by 0 bases, with 6 bases between the two germline ends. Germline-derived CDR1 and CDR2 are MNHNS and SASEGT. This CDR3 is built from 13 residues. The CDR3 DNA reads TGTGCCAGCAGGGATTATAGCAATCAGCCCCAGCATTTT. Protein sequence: CASRDYSNQPQHF.

This chain connects TRBV6-6 to TRBJ2-3; D possibly corresponds to TRBD1 (6 bases). The CDR3 spans 16 residues. V was shortened by 3 bases and J by 5 bases, with 18 bases between the two germline ends. CDR1 is MNHNY, CDR2 SVGAGI, per germline (reference sequence). The CDR3 DNA sequence: TGTGCCAGCAGTTATCCTCCAACAGGGTTCTTAGATACGCAGTATTTT. Amino acid sequence: CASSYPPTGFLDTQYF.

Comment on this clone: The sample holds other DNA sequences that translate to the same CDR3. The chain recombines TRBV10-3 with TRBJ2-7, with 10 nucleotides matching TRBD2. CDR3 length: 15 amino acids. CDR1 is ENHRY, CDR2 SYGVKD, per germline. With 4 bases clipped from V and 6 bases from J, the junction kept 9 bases outside the gene matches. CDR3 coding DNA: TGTGCCATCAGTGTATCTAGCGGGAGAGCCGGCGAGCAGTACTTC. This translates into CAISVSSGRAGEQYF.

About this clone itself: Other DNA sequences of this sample code for an identical CDR3. The chain uses TRBV5-6 and TRBJ1-4; D not certain. Trimming took 5 bases from V and 0 from J, leaving 8 bases between them. This CDR3 has 14 amino acids. Germline V gene data show CDR1 as SGHDT and CDR2 as YYEEEE. CDR3: CASSLIATNEKLFF. CDR3 in DNA: TGTGCCAGCAGTTTAATTGCAACTAATGAAAAACTGTTTTTT.

The rearrangement uses TRBV7-2 and TRBJ1-2; perhaps TRBD1 as D (6 bases). CDR3 length: 14 amino acids. Germline V gene lookup returns CDR1 SGHTA and CDR2 FQGNSA. V gave up 0 bases and J gave up 3 bases, with 8 bases separating them. The CDR3 bases are TGTGCCAGCAGCTTAGCAGGGGGAGACTATGGCTACACCTTC. This gives the protein CASSLAGGDYGYTF.

This chain uses TRBV19 with TRBJ2-7, with D uncertain. The CDR3 sequence is 15 residues long. Germline V gene data show CDR1 as LNHDA and CDR2 as SQIVND (reference sequence). V lost 1 base to trimming and J lost 1 base, with 11 bases between them. CDR3 DNA sequence: TGTGCCAGTAGTATAGGCGGCACTACTTCCTACGAGCAGTACTTC. Protein product: CASSIGGTTSYEQYF.